This T cell receptor (beta chain) is drawn from a study of CD8+ T cells in alopecia areata. Treatment denoted: oral pan-JAK inhibitor, 5-10 mg twice daily. Following extraction, RNA underwent reverse transcription to cDNA, which served as the sequencing template. Clones were sequenced by immunoSEQ multiplex PCR, and TCRdb holds only the in-frame ones, with some missing. The sample records 95,000 to 100,000 clones, 60% being singletons. Germline V CDR1 and CDR2: SGDLS, YYNGEE. The CDR3 has 12 residues. Trimming removed 4 bases from V and 14 bases from J, with 13 bases in between. The sequence was collected from a human donor with alopecia areata. The chain uses TRBV9 and TRBJ1-6; the D is unclear. The starting material was CD8+ T cells sorted from blood, obtained around week 55, from a patient treated with tofacitinib. CDR3 sequence: CASSPGGAALHF. The CDR3 DNA is TGTGCCAGCAGCCCGGGAGGCGCGGCCCTCCACTTT.